The sequence of this TCR beta chain was determined in a study of CD8 T cells in Susac syndrome. From blood CD8+ and CD4+ T cells, TCR beta sequences were generated. Patients with stable or active relapsing-remitting disease, all of them treatment-naive, made up the multiple sclerosis controls. It was negative isolation that provided the CD8+ and CD4+ T cells, whereas TEMRA cells were enriched by FACS. Trimming took 6 bases from V and 8 from J; bases not matched to a gene: 14. The CDR3 has 16 amino acids. cDNA came from about 0.5 to 1 ug RNA primed by random hexamers. Coverage of TCR beta CDR3 amplification by immunoSEQ multiplex PCR extended to 54 Vbeta and 13 Jbeta. TCRdb analysed the immunoSEQ multiplex PCR reads with MiXCR anew, one entry per CDR3 protein. The table includes over 130,000 distinct CDR3 sequences, about 95% detected once.

The chain combines TRBV12-3 or TRBV12-4 with TRBJ2-1; 9 nucleotides align to TRBD1. The sample was CD4+ T cells from PBMCs. The receptor was isolated from a human donor with multiple sclerosis. The CDR3, as DNA: TGTGCCAGCAGAATTCTCACCGGGACAGGGTTTCATGAGCAGTTCTTC. It encodes CASRILTGTGFHEQFF.